These T cell receptor beta chains were read from a single sample in a study of cytomegalovirus exposure and HLA in healthy donors. Generated by immunoSEQ multiplex PCR, the TCRdb table keeps only in-frame clones and is missing some. This sample lists over 150,000 clones; its ten largest clones have 0.7% to 0.8%. The sample consisted of PBMCs. The receptors shown here come from a boy aged 10-17 years in good health and CMV-seronegative. CDR3s include the opening cysteine and the closing phenylalanine or tryptophan. A D gene is named only where the DNA matches it firmly.

>.|TRBJ2-3|TRBV4-2
TGTGCCAGCAGCCAAGATCGAGCTAGCGGCACAGATACGCAGTATTTT
CASSQDRASGTDTQYF
>TRBD1|TRBJ1-4|TRBV5-1
TGCGCCAGCAGTCTTCCGGGACAGGGAGGTGAAAAACTGTTTTTT
CASSLPGQGGEKLFF
>.|TRBJ2-7|TRBV28
TGTGCCAGCAGCCTCTATTCCTACGAGCAGTACTTC
CASSLYSYEQYF
>TRBD1|TRBJ2-7|TRBV2
TGTGCCAGCGGGGGACAGGGGCTTTCCTACGAGCAGTACTTC
CASGGQGLSYEQYF
>TRBD1|TRBJ1-1|TRBV7-9
TGTGCCAGCAGCGCTCAGGGGGCAAGGACTGAAGCTTTCTTT
CASSAQGARTEAFF
>.|TRBJ2-5|TRBV2
TGTGCCAGCAGTGTAGGGGGTACGGAGACCCAGTACTTC
CASSVGGTETQYF
>TRBD2|TRBJ2-5|TRBV5-1
TGCGCCAGCAGCTTGGTGGGTAGCGGGGGGCACCAAGAGACCCAGTACTTC
CASSLVGSGGHQETQYF
>.|TRBJ1-2|TRBV30
TGTGCCTGGAGTGTATCAGGGTTGGGCGGCTACACCTTC
CAWSVSGLGGYTF
>TRBD2|TRBJ2-3|TRBV27
TGTGCCAGCAGTTTCTTAGCGGGGGGACTCACAGATACGCAGTATTTT
CASSFLAGGLTDTQYF
>.|TRBJ1-1|TRBV7-8
TGTGCCAGCAGCCACTCCGGGACTCAGGTTATGGCTTTCTTT
CASSHSGTQVMAFF
>.|TRBJ1-5|TRBV9
TGTGCCAGCAGCATGGGCCCCACGGGGCAGCCCCAGCATTTT
CASSMGPTGQPQHF
>.|TRBJ2-7|TRBV19
TGTGCCAGTAGTATGATCCGGGACACCTCCTACGAGCAGTACTTC
CASSMIRDTSYEQYF
>.|TRBJ2-7|TRBV5-6
TGTGCCAGCAGCACCAGGGGAGCCTACGAGCAGTACTTC
CASSTRGAYEQYF
>TRBD1|TRBJ1-5|TRBV28
TGTGCCAGCGACAGGGTGTATGTACCCCAGCATTTT
CASDRVYVPQHF
>TRBD1|TRBJ1-1|TRBV27
TGTGCCAGCAGTTATGCCGGGACAGGGGGTAAAATGAGCACTGAAGCTTTCTTT
CASSYAGTGGKMSTEAFF
>TRBD2|TRBJ2-3|TRBV6-1
TGTGCCAGCAGTGGTGGGGGGGGAACAGATACGCAGTATTTT
CASSGGGGTDTQYF
>TRBD1|TRBJ2-2|TRBV11-3
TGTGCCAGCAGCCAGACCAGGGGACAGGGGTCCACCGGGGAGCTGTTTTTT
CASSQTRGQGSTGELFF
>.|TRBJ2-7|TRBV30
TGTGCCTGGAGTGTCCGAGTTTACGAGCAGTACTTC
CAWSVRVYEQYF
>TRBD1|TRBJ2-5|TRBV5-4
TGTGCCAGCACATATGGGAGGACAGGGGACCAAGAGACCCAGTACTTC
CASTYGRTGDQETQYF
>.|TRBJ2-4|TRBV6-1
TGTGCCAGCAGAGAAATCCGGGGGAACATTCAGTACTTC
CASREIRGNIQYF
>.|TRBJ1-5|TRBV27
TGTGCCAGCAGATTTCGAGGGGGTGGCAATCAGCCCCAGCATTTT
CASRFRGGGNQPQHF
>TRBD2|TRBJ2-3|TRBV11-2
TGTGCCAGCAGCCTCGGGACTAGCGAGACAGATACGCAGTATTTT
CASSLGTSETDTQYF
>TRBD2|TRBJ2-1|TRBV9
TGTGCCAGCAGCGTCGGGGGGGATGAGCAGTTCTTC
CASSVGGDEQFF
>TRBD1|TRBJ1-1|TRBV4-1
TGCGCCAGCAGCCCTCCACCGGGACAGGGGGCGAGAACTGAAGCTTTCTTT
CASSPPPGQGARTEAFF
>TRBD1|TRBJ1-6|TRBV7-8
TGTGCCAGCAGCTTTCCCCCCATAACAGGGGAGAGGCCACCCCTCCACTTT
CASSFPPITGERPPLHF
>.|TRBJ2-1|TRBV7-9
TGTGCCAGCAGCTATTACCGCGCCCGACGGAGCTCCTACAATGAGCAGTTCTTC
CASSYYRARRSSYNEQFF
>TRBD1|TRBJ1-4|TRBV7-9
TGTGCCAGCAGGCAGGGGGCAACTAATGAAAAACTGTTTTTT
CASRQGATNEKLFF
>.|TRBJ1-1|TRBV7-6
TGTGCCAGCAGCTTTTACGGGGGGCAAGGTGAAGCTTTCTTT
CASSFYGGQGEAFF